This T cell receptor beta chain originates from a study of identical twins. Trimming at V came to 2 bases and at J to 3 bases, leaving 5 bases not matched to a gene. This CDR3 is 16 amino acids long. In germline, CDR1 is SGHAT, CDR2 FQNNGV. TCRdb reanalysed the 5' RACE reads using MiXCR and keeps one entry per CDR3 protein. The sample records 400,000 to 550,000 distinct CDR3 sequences, less than 25% being singletons. Many counts were recorded for this clonotype. This sample was also put to use in a study of T cells expressing NK-cell markers. That work adds: The study sequenced eight donors, seven HCMV-seropositive and one seronegative.

The chain carries TRBV11-2 and TRBJ2-7; 12 nucleotides line up with TRBD2. The sequenced sample was CD4+ T cells sorted from blood. This TCR was sampled from a woman between 18 and 30 years old in good health. CDR3: CASSLNRLAGVYEQYF. CDR3 DNA: TGTGCCAGCAGCTTAAACCGACTAGCGGGAGTCTACGAGCAGTACTTC.